This TCR beta chain was sequenced for a study of radiotherapy plus CTLA-4 blockade in lung cancer. Focal radiation with ipilimumab CTLA-4 blockade was given to patients with chemo-refractory metastatic non-small-cell lung cancer. Assay used: immunoSEQ multiplex PCR; TCRdb lists only in-frame clones, some missing. The sample contains about 80,000 clones, 78% of which appear only once. Unmatched junction bases numbered 3, after V lost 2 bases and J lost 4 bases. CDR1 and CDR2 from the germline V gene are SGHRS and YFSETQ. The CDR3 length is 15 residues. This specimen consisted of peripheral blood, obtained from a patient treated with radiotherapy plus ipilimumab. The TCR sequence derives from a human donor with non-small cell lung cancer whose response to radiotherapy plus ipilimumab could not be evaluated. Some clones in this sample may be carry-over from other donors' samples. The chain links TRBV5-1 to TRBJ2-5, with 12 bases lining up with TRBD2. The CDR3 protein is CASSFQLAGGETQYF. CDR3 bases: TGCGCCAGCAGCTTTCAACTAGCGGGGGGAGAGACCCAGTACTTC.